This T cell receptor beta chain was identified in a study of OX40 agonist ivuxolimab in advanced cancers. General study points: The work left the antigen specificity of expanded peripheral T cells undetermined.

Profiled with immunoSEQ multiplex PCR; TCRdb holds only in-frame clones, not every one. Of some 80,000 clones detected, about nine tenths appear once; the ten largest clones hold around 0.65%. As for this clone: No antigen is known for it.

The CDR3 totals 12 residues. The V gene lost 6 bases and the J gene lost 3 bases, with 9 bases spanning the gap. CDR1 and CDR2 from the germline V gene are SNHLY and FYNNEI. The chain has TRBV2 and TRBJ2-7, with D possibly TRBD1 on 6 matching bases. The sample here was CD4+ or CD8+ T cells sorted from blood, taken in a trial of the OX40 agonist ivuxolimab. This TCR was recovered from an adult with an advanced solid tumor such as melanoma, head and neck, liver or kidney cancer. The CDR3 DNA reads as TGTGCCAGCAGCCAGACAGGCTACGAGCAGTACTTC. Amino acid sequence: CASSQTGYEQYF. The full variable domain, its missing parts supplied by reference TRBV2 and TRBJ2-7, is EPEVTQTPSHQVTQMGQEVILRCVPISNHLYFYWYRQILGQKVEFLVSFYNNEISEKSEIFDDQFSVERPDGSNFTLKIRSTKLEDSAMYFCASSQTGYEQYFGPGTRLTVT.